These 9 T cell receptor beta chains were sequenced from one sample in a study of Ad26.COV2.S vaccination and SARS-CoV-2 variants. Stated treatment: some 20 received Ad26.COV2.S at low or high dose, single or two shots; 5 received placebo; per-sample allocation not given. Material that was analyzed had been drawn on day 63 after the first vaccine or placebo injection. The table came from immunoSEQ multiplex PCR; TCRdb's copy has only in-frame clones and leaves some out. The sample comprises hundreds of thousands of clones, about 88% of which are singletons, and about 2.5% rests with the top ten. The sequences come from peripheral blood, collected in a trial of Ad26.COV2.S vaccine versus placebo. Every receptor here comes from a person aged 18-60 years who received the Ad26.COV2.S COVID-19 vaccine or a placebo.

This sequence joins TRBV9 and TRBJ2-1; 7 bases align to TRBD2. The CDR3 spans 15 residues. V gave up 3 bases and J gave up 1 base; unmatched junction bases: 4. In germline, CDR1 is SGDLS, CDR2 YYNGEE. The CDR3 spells CASSDQAGSYNEQFF. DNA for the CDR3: TGTGCCAGCAGCGATCAAGCGGGATCCTACAATGAGCAGTTCTTC.

The CDR3 DNA reads as TGTGCCAGCAGCGAAACTCCCCAGGGTCCTGCCGAAGCTTTCTTT. Translating it yields CASSETPQGPAEAFF. This chain uses TRBV7-6 with TRBJ1-1; possibly TRBD1 for D (5 bases). The CDR3 consists of 15 residues. Germline V gene data show CDR1 as SGHVS and CDR2 as FNYEAQ. Trimming removed 5 bases at V and 8 bases at J, with 21 bases between.

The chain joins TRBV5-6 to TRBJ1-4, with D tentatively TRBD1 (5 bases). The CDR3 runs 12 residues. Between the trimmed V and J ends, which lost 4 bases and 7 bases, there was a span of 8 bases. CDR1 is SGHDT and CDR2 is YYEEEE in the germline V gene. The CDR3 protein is CASSRGGEKLFF. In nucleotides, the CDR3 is TGTGCCAGCAGCAGGGGTGGTGAAAAACTGTTTTTT.

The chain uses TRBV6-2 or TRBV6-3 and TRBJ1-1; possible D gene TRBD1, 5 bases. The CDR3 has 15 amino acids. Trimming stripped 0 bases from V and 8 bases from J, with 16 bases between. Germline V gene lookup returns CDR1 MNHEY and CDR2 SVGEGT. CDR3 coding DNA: TGTGCCAGCAGTTACTCCAGGGAAGACAAGTCCGAAGCTTTCTTT. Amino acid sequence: CASSYSREDKSEAFF.

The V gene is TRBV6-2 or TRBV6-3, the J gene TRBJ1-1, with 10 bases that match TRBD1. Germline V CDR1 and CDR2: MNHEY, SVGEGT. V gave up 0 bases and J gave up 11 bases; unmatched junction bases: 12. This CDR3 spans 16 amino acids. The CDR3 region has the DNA TGTGCCAGCAGTTACTCGTCGGGACAGGGGTCGGTGAGGGCTTTCTTT. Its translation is CASSYSSGQGSVRAFF.

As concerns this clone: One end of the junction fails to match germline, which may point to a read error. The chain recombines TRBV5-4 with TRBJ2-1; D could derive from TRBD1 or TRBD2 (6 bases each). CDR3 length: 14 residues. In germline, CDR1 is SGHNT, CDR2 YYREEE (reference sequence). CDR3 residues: CACRGPSDYNEQFF. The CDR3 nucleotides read TGTGCCTGCAGGGGTCCTAGCGACTACAATGAGCAGTTCTTC.

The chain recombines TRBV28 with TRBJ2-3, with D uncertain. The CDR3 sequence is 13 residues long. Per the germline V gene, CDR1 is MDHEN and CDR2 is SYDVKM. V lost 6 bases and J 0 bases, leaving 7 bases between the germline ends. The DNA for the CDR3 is TGTGCCAGCAGCTACCAGAGCACAGATACGCAGTATTTT. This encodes CASSYQSTDTQYF.

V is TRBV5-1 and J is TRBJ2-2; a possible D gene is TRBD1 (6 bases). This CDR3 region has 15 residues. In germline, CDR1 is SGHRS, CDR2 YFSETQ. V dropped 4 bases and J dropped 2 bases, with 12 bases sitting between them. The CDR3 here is CASSPGTPNTGELFF. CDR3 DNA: TGCGCCAGCAGCCCCGGGACACCCAACACCGGGGAGCTGTTTTTT.

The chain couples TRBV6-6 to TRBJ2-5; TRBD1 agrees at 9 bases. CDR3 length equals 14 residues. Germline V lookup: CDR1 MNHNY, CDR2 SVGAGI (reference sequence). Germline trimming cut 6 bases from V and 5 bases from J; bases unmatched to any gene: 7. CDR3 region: CASSDDRGRETQYF. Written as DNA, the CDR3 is TGTGCCAGCAGCGATGACAGGGGGAGGGAGACCCAGTACTTC.